These T cell receptor beta chains were read from a single sample in a study of response to subunit inactivated influenza vaccine. MiXCR, run by TCRdb on the RT-PCR reads, gives a single entry per CDR3 protein. In the table there are under 200,000 distinct CDR3 sequences, around 10% of which are singletons. Here the sequenced sample was CD8+ T cells sorted from PBMCs, taken less than 25 months after vaccination. Source of these receptors: a man in his fifties or sixties who received an inactivated influenza vaccine. Both conserved end residues are part of each CDR3. Fields, in order: V gene, D gene, clone size, J gene, CDR3 protein, CDR3 DNA. D genes are given only for firm matches. Not all rows give a size; the values are once, few, many and, for expanded clones, a class.

v_call: TRBV15; d_call: TRBD1; clone_size: few; j_call: TRBJ1-1; cdr3_aa: CATSSRGPGTEAFF; cdr3_nt: TGTGCCACCAGCTCCAGGGGGCCTGGCACTGAAGCTTTCTTT
v_call: TRBV28; d_call: TRBD1; clone_size: few; j_call: TRBJ2-7; cdr3_aa: CASSLGQGAHEQYF; cdr3_nt: TGTGCCAGCAGTTTGGGTCAGGGGGCCCACGAGCAGTACTTC
v_call: TRBV6-5; d_call: TRBD2; clone_size: many; j_call: TRBJ2-3; cdr3_aa: CASTWTSGRANTQYF; cdr3_nt: TGTGCCAGCACTTGGACTAGCGGGAGGGCCAATACGCAGTATTTT
v_call: TRBV28; d_call: .; clone_size: few; j_call: TRBJ1-5; cdr3_aa: CASSPQRGPQHF; cdr3_nt: TGTGCCAGCAGTCCCCAACGGGGGCCCCAGCATTTT
v_call: TRBV9; d_call: TRBD1; clone_size: .; j_call: TRBJ2-7; cdr3_aa: CASSGRDSSYEQYF; cdr3_nt: TGTGCCAGCAGCGGCCGGGACAGCTCCTACGAGCAGTACTTC
v_call: TRBV28; d_call: TRBD2; clone_size: few; j_call: TRBJ2-1; cdr3_aa: CASSLEAGGPPLDEQFF; cdr3_nt: TGTGCCAGCAGTTTAGAAGCGGGGGGCCCTCCTCTAGATGAGCAGTTCTTC
v_call: TRBV11-2; d_call: .; clone_size: many; j_call: TRBJ2-3; cdr3_aa: CASSLVGGVADTQYF; cdr3_nt: TGTGCCAGCAGCTTAGTTGGAGGAGTCGCAGATACGCAGTATTTT
v_call: TRBV7-9; d_call: TRBD2; clone_size: .; j_call: TRBJ2-1; cdr3_aa: CASSTNSGSQFF; cdr3_nt: TGTGCCAGCAGCACCAATAGCGGGAGTCAGTTCTTC
v_call: TRBV10-3; d_call: .; clone_size: few; j_call: TRBJ1-5; cdr3_aa: CAISDRQLSPNQPQHF; cdr3_nt: TGTGCCATCAGTGACCGACAGCTTAGTCCAAATCAGCCCCAGCATTTT
v_call: TRBV5-1; d_call: TRBD2; clone_size: .; j_call: TRBJ2-3; cdr3_aa: CASSLPKLAPSTDTQYF; cdr3_nt: TGCGCCAGCAGCTTACCCAAACTAGCGCCTAGCACAGATACGCAGTATTTT
v_call: TRBV24-1; d_call: .; clone_size: few; j_call: TRBJ2-3; cdr3_aa: CATSGGWTDTQYF; cdr3_nt: TGTGCCACCAGTGGAGGATGGACAGATACGCAGTATTTT
v_call: TRBV4-3; d_call: .; clone_size: many; j_call: TRBJ2-1; cdr3_aa: CASSQGMDEQFF; cdr3_nt: TGCGCCAGCAGCCAAGGTATGGATGAGCAGTTCTTC
v_call: TRBV7-8; d_call: .; clone_size: .; j_call: TRBJ2-7; cdr3_aa: CASSLWQGTYEQYF; cdr3_nt: TGTGCCAGCAGCTTATGGCAGGGGACCTACGAGCAGTACTTC
v_call: TRBV20-1; d_call: TRBD2; clone_size: .; j_call: TRBJ2-1; cdr3_aa: CSARDRNSGRAGEQFF; cdr3_nt: TGCAGTGCTAGAGACCGGAATAGCGGGAGGGCAGGGGAGCAGTTCTTC
v_call: TRBV12-3/TRBV12-4; d_call: TRBD1; clone_size: few; j_call: TRBJ1-2; cdr3_aa: CASSPGQGSGLYGYTF; cdr3_nt: TGTGCCAGCAGCCCTGGACAGGGATCAGGGTTGTATGGCTACACCTTC
v_call: TRBV5-6; d_call: .; clone_size: few; j_call: TRBJ2-7; cdr3_aa: CASSLSRGLEQYF; cdr3_nt: TGTGCCAGCAGCTTGAGTCGGGGGCTCGAGCAGTACTTC
v_call: TRBV4-3; d_call: .; clone_size: many; j_call: TRBJ2-7; cdr3_aa: CASSQAPGPTYEQYF; cdr3_nt: TGCGCCAGCAGCCAGGCCCCGGGCCCAACCTACGAGCAGTACTTC
v_call: TRBV29-1; d_call: TRBD2; clone_size: many; j_call: TRBJ2-1; cdr3_aa: CSVLTSGNSYNEQFF; cdr3_nt: TGCAGCGTCCTGACTAGCGGGAATTCCTACAATGAGCAGTTCTTC
v_call: TRBV28; d_call: .; clone_size: many; j_call: TRBJ1-2; cdr3_aa: CASSPDGYYGYTF; cdr3_nt: TGTGCCAGCAGCCCGGACGGGTACTATGGCTACACCTTC
v_call: TRBV21-1; d_call: .; clone_size: few; j_call: TRBJ2-5; cdr3_aa: CAPIMRATPQYF; cdr3_nt: TGTGCCCCCATAATGCGGGCAACGCCCCAGTACTTC
v_call: TRBV12-3/TRBV12-4; d_call: .; clone_size: .; j_call: TRBJ2-1; cdr3_aa: CASSPPPGRIDEQFF; cdr3_nt: TGTGCCAGCAGTCCGCCTCCGGGGCGCATCGATGAGCAGTTCTTC
v_call: TRBV28; d_call: .; clone_size: few; j_call: TRBJ2-7; cdr3_aa: CASNAVRGHEQYF; cdr3_nt: TGTGCCAGCAATGCCGTTCGGGGTCACGAGCAGTACTTC
v_call: TRBV5-1; d_call: TRBD2; clone_size: .; j_call: TRBJ2-7; cdr3_aa: CASSWGIAGLSSYEQYF; cdr3_nt: TGCGCCAGCAGCTGGGGGATAGCGGGCCTTAGCTCCTACGAGCAGTACTTC
v_call: TRBV6-2/TRBV6-3; d_call: .; clone_size: many; j_call: TRBJ2-5; cdr3_aa: CASGTLETQYF; cdr3_nt: TGTGCCAGCGGCACTCTGGAGACCCAGTACTTC
v_call: TRBV2; d_call: .; clone_size: few; j_call: TRBJ2-7; cdr3_aa: CASSEAFGNTYEQYF; cdr3_nt: TGTGCCAGCAGTGAAGCGTTTGGCAATACCTACGAGCAGTACTTC
v_call: TRBV28; d_call: TRBD2; clone_size: few; j_call: TRBJ2-2; cdr3_aa: CASSRLAGELFF; cdr3_nt: TGTGCCAGCAGCCGACTAGCGGGGGAGCTGTTTTTT
v_call: TRBV9; d_call: .; clone_size: many; j_call: TRBJ2-1; cdr3_aa: CASSVGGGSSNEQFF; cdr3_nt: TGTGCCAGCAGCGTAGGTGGAGGTTCCTCCAATGAGCAGTTCTTC
v_call: TRBV4-3; d_call: .; clone_size: few; j_call: TRBJ2-3; cdr3_aa: CASSQEFVETGTDTQYF; cdr3_nt: TGCGCCAGCAGCCAAGAGTTTGTGGAAACAGGCACAGATACGCAGTATTTT
v_call: TRBV4-1; d_call: TRBD2; clone_size: many; j_call: TRBJ2-7; cdr3_aa: CASSQATGGRYEQYF; cdr3_nt: TGCGCCAGCAGCCAAGCAACGGGAGGGCGTTACGAGCAGTACTTC
v_call: TRBV7-9; d_call: TRBD1; clone_size: many; j_call: TRBJ2-1; cdr3_aa: CASSLPLGDRGYNEQFF; cdr3_nt: TGTGCCAGCAGCTTACCCCTTGGGGACAGGGGATACAATGAGCAGTTCTTC
v_call: TRBV4-3; d_call: TRBD1; clone_size: many; j_call: TRBJ2-7; cdr3_aa: CASSQEGTGPYEQYF; cdr3_nt: TGCGCCAGCAGCCAAGAGGGGACAGGTCCTTACGAGCAGTACTTC
v_call: TRBV5-5; d_call: .; clone_size: once; j_call: TRBJ2-3; cdr3_aa: CASSLGAASTDTQYF; cdr3_nt: TGTGCCAGCAGCCTTGGGGCGGCGAGCACAGATACGCAGTATTTT
v_call: TRBV6-2/TRBV6-3; d_call: .; clone_size: .; j_call: TRBJ2-7; cdr3_aa: CASSYLGPITYEQYF; cdr3_nt: TGTGCCAGCAGTTACCTGGGACCGATAACCTACGAGCAGTACTTC
v_call: TRBV5-8; d_call: .; clone_size: .; j_call: TRBJ1-1; cdr3_aa: CASSLGRLENEAFF; cdr3_nt: TGTGCCAGCAGCTTGGGAAGGTTAGAAAATGAAGCTTTCTTT
v_call: TRBV10-3; d_call: .; clone_size: .; j_call: TRBJ2-5; cdr3_aa: CAISDGGGQETQYF; cdr3_nt: TGTGCCATCAGTGATGGGGGGGGGCAGGAGACCCAGTACTTC
v_call: TRBV20-1; d_call: TRBD2; clone_size: few; j_call: TRBJ2-2; cdr3_aa: CSARGRKRGTGELFF; cdr3_nt: TGCAGTGCTAGAGGGAGGAAGCGGGGGACCGGGGAGCTGTTTTTT
v_call: TRBV27; d_call: .; clone_size: .; j_call: TRBJ2-7; cdr3_aa: CASSLYRLGGTDEQYF; cdr3_nt: TGTGCCAGCAGTTTATACCGTTTGGGGGGTACGGACGAGCAGTACTTC
v_call: TRBV6-5; d_call: .; clone_size: .; j_call: TRBJ1-1; cdr3_aa: CASSQDRLVAFF; cdr3_nt: TGTGCCAGCAGTCAAGACAGGCTCGTAGCTTTCTTT
v_call: TRBV6-2/TRBV6-3; d_call: TRBD1; clone_size: few; j_call: TRBJ2-7; cdr3_aa: CASTFGRQGGEQYF; cdr3_nt: TGTGCCAGCACCTTCGGGCGACAGGGTGGCGAGCAGTACTTC
v_call: TRBV12-3/TRBV12-4; d_call: .; clone_size: .; j_call: TRBJ1-1; cdr3_aa: CASSSGPLMNTEAFF; cdr3_nt: TGTGCCAGCAGTTCGGGTCCCCTTATGAACACTGAAGCTTTCTTT
v_call: TRBV25-1; d_call: .; clone_size: .; j_call: TRBJ2-7; cdr3_aa: CASSEFAEYYEQHF; cdr3_nt: TGTGCCAGCAGTGAATTCGCGGAATACTACGAGCAGCACTTC
v_call: TRBV20-1; d_call: .; clone_size: .; j_call: TRBJ2-3; cdr3_aa: CSARGRGADTQYF; cdr3_nt: TGCAGTGCTAGAGGCAGGGGGGCAGATACGCAGTATTTT